This TCR beta chain was observed in a study of PD-L1 blockade in urothelial cancer. The germline gives CDR1 MGHRA, CDR2 YSYEKL. The CDR3 has 13 amino acids. V dropped 1 base and J dropped 7 bases, with 8 bases sitting between them. This table comes from immunoSEQ multiplex PCR, and its TCRdb copy is limited to in-frame clones, with some not included. The data hold 95,000 or so clones, with around 87% observed a single time. Only one count was recorded for this clone. As to time point: pretreatment peripheral blood. Between 1 and 8 samples, pretreatment and on-treatment, were given by each patient. The source is a man between 60 and 75 years old with urothelial cancer. The gene calls are TRBV4-1 and TRBJ1-5; D unclear. Sequenced material: PBMCs, taken around atezolizumab (anti-PD-L1) treatment. CDR3 protein: CASSQATHQPQHF. As DNA, the CDR3 is TGCGCCAGCAGCCAAGCGACACACCAGCCCCAGCATTTT.